This TCR beta chain emerged from a study of cytomegalovirus exposure and HLA in healthy donors. Overall study: A data release that came early held approximately 92 million unique TCRs from HLA-typed donors.

Germline CDR1 and CDR2: SEHNR and FQNEAQ (reference sequence). With V trimmed by 5 bases and J by 7 bases, 2 bases remained unmatched. The CDR3 contains 12 residues. PCR amplification relied on 60 Vbeta primers (plus 13 Jbeta primers). Sequenced by immunoSEQ multiplex PCR; TCRdb stores in-frame clones only, minus some. Of over 140,000 clones detected, approximately 84% appear once; the ten largest clones hold 1.4% to 1.5%. Input material: PBMCs. This TCR was sampled from a young man in good health and CMV-seropositive. The chain has TRBV7-9 and TRBJ1-2; 9 bases fit TRBD1. CDR3 in DNA: TGTGCCAGCAGCCTGACAGGGGGTGGCTACACCTTC. Translating it yields CASSLTGGGYTF.